Only a few counts were recorded for the clone carrying this T cell receptor beta chain. Its antigen is as yet unknown. MiXCR, run by TCRdb on the 5' RACE reads, gives a single entry per CDR3 protein. The data show around 480,000 distinct CDR3 sequences, over 11% seen once. This sample is part of a study of identical twins. Points from the study as a whole: Interpretation of the results relied on cross-sectional statistical analysis and not on following the same donors.

With 1 base removed from V and 0 bases from J, the gap between germline ends came to 10 bases. Per germline, CDR1 MDHEN and CDR2 SYDVKM. The CDR3 has 15 amino acids. These data were also filed under a second study, of yellow fever vaccine responses in identical twins.

The clonotype originates from a woman aged 18 to 35 in good health. The sample consisted of CD4+ T cells sorted from blood. The chain combines TRBV28 with TRBJ2-7; perhaps TRBD1 as D (5 bases). The CDR3: CASSLLGVASYEQYF. The DNA for the CDR3 is TGTGCCAGCAGTTTATTAGGGGTGGCCTCCTACGAGCAGTACTTC.